The following is a TCR beta chain sequence with its context. V was pared by 2 bases and J by 9 bases, with 14 bases between. This CDR3 has 13 residues. Germline V CDR1 and CDR2: SGHRS, YFSETQ. Under the authors' procedure: Reference gene primer amplification in the assay estimated nucleated cell counts. TCRdb's table, derived via immunoSEQ multiplex PCR, lists solely in-frame clones and lacks some. Clonal size and the V and J genes are those of that table, whereas D and trimming came from the DNA. Among approximately 250,000 clones listed, more than 85% were seen once. These data are taken from a study of blood T cell repertoires in COVID-19. Study information: Samples of COVID-19 (acute and convalescent) were obtained from the United States, Italy and Spain.

Two negative PCRs, clearance, or symptom resolution were required of recovered Cohort 3 donors. The TCR originated in a woman in her twenties or thirties who had recovered from COVID-19. The J gene is TRBJ2-5, the V gene TRBV5-1; tentative D call: TRBD2 (5 bases). Sequencing input: PBMCs or T cells enriched from blood (not recorded which). CDR3 amino acids: CASSFRTPEAQYF. CDR3 coding DNA: TGCGCCAGCAGCTTCAGGACTCCCGAGGCCCAGTACTTC.